What follows is one TCR beta chain and its context. Ten or more counts support this clonotype. The antigen it recognizes is unknown. Qualities for individual bases were not recorded, and no much larger clone is one base off. For repertoire sequencing, TCR beta CDR3 regions were amplified from RNA transcripts. HTBI primers and the Qiagen OneStep RT-PCR kit were used in a first-round RT-PCR, which was followed by a second-round multiplex PCR, size selection and purification. Libraries were sequenced paired-end with 100 bp reads on an Illumina HiSeq2000. The published analysis was carried out like this. SOAPnuke was used to process the reads, throwing out any read that had adapters, had uncalled bases, had a mean Phred below 15, or lacked an exact constant-primer or identifier match. High-quality paired reads were merged with COPE v1.2.5. Each unique nucleotide sequence was defined as a clonotype, and clonotypes were aligned to IMGT TRB V, D and J references with MiTCR v1.1. Only V-J combinations with frequency above 0.0001 were analysed, covering about 99% of repertoires. For each V-J combination, a TCR clonal expansion and chaos score was defined as F50 clonal expansion divided by the chaos observed in the TCRdist matrix. Features were reduced by Welch's t-statistics and random forest to over 10 V-J combinations, which fed a naive Bayes classifier. The Morisita-Horn index was used to measure how similar the thyroid and blood repertoires were. Using fastp trimming at Q25 and MiXCR clonotype assembly, TCRdb reanalyzed the public sequencing data and kept in-frame beta chains. Here each entry gathers all rows of one CDR3 protein and keeps the most common genes and DNA. The V and J calls and clone size come from TCRdb's table, not from the authors' own analysis. For this sample the table gives about 400,000 distinct CDR3 sequences, of which about 16% were detected only once. The ten most abundant clones make up 1.6% of the sample.

This entry belongs to a study of Graves' ophthalmopathy and Graves' hyperthyroidism (dated by TCRdb to 2016 to 2019). For context, the study as a whole: Peripheral blood was collected before any treatment was given, at the time of initial diagnosis. To tell Graves' ophthalmopathy apart from Graves' hyperthyroidism, and to predict which patients would progress to ophthalmopathy, the study relied on TCR beta repertoire signatures. In total, 135 blood samples were TCR-sequenced: approximately 42 ophthalmopathy, approximately 75 hyperthyroidism and about 17 hyperthyroidism-to-ophthalmopathy patients. To explore V-J signatures distinguishing ophthalmopathy from hyperthyroidism, a discovery set of around 100 patients (43 ophthalmopathy, 57 stable hyperthyroidism) was enrolled. An independent validation cohort was composed of 18 hyperthyroidism patients and about 16 patients who later progressed from hyperthyroidism to ophthalmopathy. T-cell repertoires of thyroid tissue and blood were compared in a handful of hyperthyroidism patients. After sampling, hyperthyroidism patients received methimazole starting at 30 mg daily, and ophthalmopathy patients received high-dose intravenous methylprednisolone. The approximately 98 discovery patients were randomly divided into training and test sets at a 7:3 ratio.

Ophthalmopathy patients had moderately to severely active disease, Clinical Activity Score of at least 3, NOSPECS grade of at least 4, and disease duration under 3 months. Patients with other autoimmune diseases, uncontrolled infections, pregnancy or lactation were excluded. Diagnosis was based on clinical symptoms, serum thyroxine, TRAb, thyroid ultrasound and orbital computed tomography. Ficoll-Paque density gradient centrifugation was used to isolate PBMCs from 10 ml of fresh peripheral blood. Trizol reagent was used to extract the total RNA, and its quality was then checked on an Agilent 2100 Bioanalyzer. What the work shows at the level of the full study, not this receptor alone: In cross-validation, the 13-signature model distinguished ophthalmopathy from stable hyperthyroidism with approximately 90% sensitivity and 81.08% specificity, while in the test set the corresponding values were around 79% and 71%. Among expanded thyroid clonotypes with frequency above 0.001, most also showed up in blood, which suggests that blood repertoires may reflect the thyroid immune response. In validation, the model predicted ophthalmopathy progression with 55% to 71% sensitivity and 72% to 80% specificity; fewer than 15 predicted patients were CT-confirmed with GO in a median of around 6.5 months. No statistical method was used to set the sample size in advance, and the investigators knew which group each participant was assigned to.

The germline V gene encodes CDR1 MNHEY and CDR2 SVGEGT. The CDR3 goes from the cysteine to the phenylalanine over 12 residues. Only CDR3 DNA remains: 36 bases, in frame from the first base. The V and J ends are trimmed by 2 bases and 10 bases, leaving 11 bases between them. The rearrangement combines TRBV6-2 or TRBV6-3 with TRBJ1-1; the D gene lacks a confident call. This receptor was obtained from a woman aged 18-29 years with Graves' ophthalmopathy. Donor details come from another sample of the same person, matched by shared clones. The sample comprised peripheral blood. In nucleotide form, the sequence is TGTGCCAGCAGTTACCCCAATGCGGGAGCTTTCTTT. Translated, it reads CASSYPNAGAFF.